Below are 11 T cell receptor beta chains sequenced from a single sample in a study of blood T cell repertoires in COVID-19. Clones were sequenced by immunoSEQ multiplex PCR, and TCRdb holds only the in-frame ones, with some missing. Counted here are approximately 34,000 clones, around nine tenths occurring once; the ten biggest clones make up about a tenth. Input material: peripheral blood. These TCRs come from a human donor in a cohort sampled during active COVID-19.

The chain employs TRBV6-1 and TRBJ1-3, with D possibly matching TRBD1 (6 bases). CDR3 length: 16 residues. From germline, CDR1 is MNHNS and CDR2 SASEGT. The V gene lost 4 bases and the J gene lost 0 bases, with 13 bases spanning the gap. The CDR3 nucleotides read TGTGCCAGCAGTGCCCGGGACAAACACTCTGGAAACACCATATATTTT. Its translation: CASSARDKHSGNTIYF.

The CDR3 sequence is CASSLVQGAVNTGELFF. The CDR3 nucleotides are TGTGCCAGCAGCTTAGTTCAGGGGGCGGTTAACACCGGGGAGCTGTTTTTT. The rearrangement links TRBV7-6 to TRBJ2-2, with TRBD1 matching over 8 bases. V lost 1 base and J lost 2; bases outside the gene matches: 6. The CDR3 covers 17 residues. Germline CDR1 reads SGHVS; CDR2 reads FNYEAQ.

V is TRBV5-1 and J is TRBJ2-6; 7 bases match TRBD1. The CDR3 is made up of 17 amino acids. Germline CDR1 SGHRS, CDR2 YFSETQ. V trimming: 5 bases; J trimming: 1 base; junction bases outside the gene matches: 9. The CDR3 is CASRSGTAFSGANVLTF. DNA of the CDR3: TGCGCCAGCAGGTCCGGGACAGCATTTTCTGGGGCCAACGTCCTGACTTTC.

The chain recombines TRBV3-1 (or the pseudogene TRBV3-2) with TRBJ1-1, with TRBD1 matching 11 bases. Per the germline V gene, CDR1 is LGHDT and CDR2 is YNNKEL (reference sequence). The junction had 5 bases not matched to a gene; V was cut back by 3 bases and J by 5 bases. The CDR3 is 15 amino acids. CDR3 loop: CASSQEGQGETEAFF. In DNA, the CDR3 is TGTGCCAGCAGCCAGGAGGGACAGGGGGAGACTGAAGCTTTCTTT.

The V and J genes are TRBV9 and TRBJ2-7; D is possibly TRBD1 (7 bases). The CDR3 runs to 16 residues. The germline V gene encodes CDR1 SGDLS and CDR2 YYNGEE. V dropped 4 bases and J dropped 6 bases, with 23 bases sitting between them. The CDR3 coding sequence is TGTGCCAGCAGCCCCGGAGGAGGGACAGTGCTTCTCGAGCAGTACTTC. It encodes CASSPGGGTVLLEQYF.

In its sample, this clone was seen once. The CDR3: CARSSSGKPRRSNQPQHF. The DNA for the CDR3 is TGTGCCAGAAGCTCGTCGGGAAAACCTCGAAGATCGAATCAGCCCCAGCATTTT. This rearrangement joins TRBV5-3 to TRBJ1-5; D unresolved. TRBV5-3 is annotated as an ORF whose role is uncertain. The CDR3 loop spans 18 amino acids. V shed 3 bases and J shed 4 bases, with 23 bases lying between them.

V is TRBV30 and J is TRBJ1-5; 7 bases match TRBD1. Per the germline V gene, CDR1 is GTSNPN and CDR2 is SVGIG (reference sequence). The CDR3 runs 15 residues. Trimming removed 1 base from V and 3 bases from J; junction bases left unmatched: 6. The CDR3 spells CAWSAPGTDNQPQHF. As DNA, the CDR3 is TGTGCCTGGAGTGCCCCCGGGACAGACAATCAGCCCCAGCATTTT.

This chain uses TRBV15 with TRBJ2-5; D gene unclear. Trimming took 0 bases from V and 5 from J, leaving 7 bases between them. This CDR3 contains 13 residues. From germline, CDR1 is LNHNV and CDR2 YYDKDF (reference sequence). Here the CDR3 reads CATSRDPLETQYF. The CDR3 region has the DNA TGTGCCACCAGCAGAGACCCCCTGGAGACCCAGTACTTC.

The chain is built from TRBV13 and TRBJ1-6, with D perhaps matching TRBD1 (5 bases). Per germline, CDR1 PRHDT and CDR2 FYEKMQ (reference sequence). This CDR3 spans 16 amino acids. The V gene lost 0 bases and the J gene lost 10 bases, with 16 bases spanning the gap. The CDR3 sequence: CASSLGRGRVGSPLHF. The CDR3 DNA reads as TGTGCCAGCAGCTTAGGTCGTGGCAGGGTAGGCTCACCCCTCCACTTT.

The chain recombines TRBV5-1 with TRBJ2-3; no clear D gene. The CDR3 runs to 14 residues. V shed 3 bases and J shed 9 bases, with 17 bases lying between them. Looked up from germline, CDR1 is SGHRS and CDR2 is YFSETQ. The CDR3, as DNA: TGCGCCAGCAGCTCCACCGATGGTAGTAAGACGCAGTATTTT. Its translation is CASSSTDGSKTQYF.

The rearrangement uses TRBV2 and TRBJ2-5; tentatively, D is TRBD1 (5 bases). Trimming took 1 base from V and 1 from J, leaving 7 bases between them. The length of the CDR3 is 14 residues. From germline, CDR1 is SNHLY and CDR2 FYNNEI. CDR3 sequence reads: CASSEETGQETQYF. The CDR3 nucleotides read TGTGCCAGCAGTGAAGAAACAGGCCAAGAGACCCAGTACTTC.